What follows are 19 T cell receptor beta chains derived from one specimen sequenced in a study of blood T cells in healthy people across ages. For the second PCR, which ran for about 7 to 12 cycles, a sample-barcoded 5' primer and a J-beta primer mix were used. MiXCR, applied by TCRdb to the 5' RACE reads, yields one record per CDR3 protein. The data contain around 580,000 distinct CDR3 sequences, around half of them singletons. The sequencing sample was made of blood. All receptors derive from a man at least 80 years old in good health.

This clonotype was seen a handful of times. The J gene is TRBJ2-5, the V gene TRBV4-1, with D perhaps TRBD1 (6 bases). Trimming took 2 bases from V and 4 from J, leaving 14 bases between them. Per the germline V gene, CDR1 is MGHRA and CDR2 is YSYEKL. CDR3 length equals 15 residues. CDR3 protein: CASSQRSGRGETQYF. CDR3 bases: TGCGCCAGCAGCCAAAGATCTGGCAGGGGAGAGACCCAGTACTTC.

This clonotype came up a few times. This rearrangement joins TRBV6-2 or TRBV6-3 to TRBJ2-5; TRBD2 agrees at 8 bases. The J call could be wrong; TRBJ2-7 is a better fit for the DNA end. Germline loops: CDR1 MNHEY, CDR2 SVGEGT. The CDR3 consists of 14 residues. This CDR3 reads CASRKEREYHEQYF. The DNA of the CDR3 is TGTGCCAGCAGGAAGGAGCGGGAGTACCACGAGCAGTACTTC.

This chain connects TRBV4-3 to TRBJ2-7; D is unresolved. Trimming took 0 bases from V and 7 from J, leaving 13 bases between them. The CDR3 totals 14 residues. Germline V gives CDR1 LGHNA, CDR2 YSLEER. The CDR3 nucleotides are TGCGCCAGCAGCCAAGATGTGGCGAGTGGGGAGCAGTACTTC. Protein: CASSQDVASGEQYF.

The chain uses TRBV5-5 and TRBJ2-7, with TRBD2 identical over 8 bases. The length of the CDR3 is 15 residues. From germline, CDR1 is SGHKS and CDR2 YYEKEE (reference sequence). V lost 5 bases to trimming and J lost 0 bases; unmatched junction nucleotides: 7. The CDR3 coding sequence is TGTGCCAGCAGTTTTATAGCGGGGAGCTCCTACGAGCAGTACTTC. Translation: CASSFIAGSSYEQYF.

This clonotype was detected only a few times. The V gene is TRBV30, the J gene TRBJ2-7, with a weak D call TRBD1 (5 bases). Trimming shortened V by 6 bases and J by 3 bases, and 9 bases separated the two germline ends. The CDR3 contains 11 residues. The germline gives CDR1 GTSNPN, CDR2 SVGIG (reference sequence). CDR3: CACDSIYEQYF. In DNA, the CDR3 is TGTGCCTGTGACAGTATCTACGAGCAGTACTTC.

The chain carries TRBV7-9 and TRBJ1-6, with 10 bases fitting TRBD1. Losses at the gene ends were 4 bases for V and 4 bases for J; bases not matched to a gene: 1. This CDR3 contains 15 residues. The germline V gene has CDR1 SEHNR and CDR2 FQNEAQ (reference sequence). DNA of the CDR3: TGTGCCAGCAGCTCGGGACAGGGGTATAATTCACCCCTCCACTTT. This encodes CASSSGQGYNSPLHF.

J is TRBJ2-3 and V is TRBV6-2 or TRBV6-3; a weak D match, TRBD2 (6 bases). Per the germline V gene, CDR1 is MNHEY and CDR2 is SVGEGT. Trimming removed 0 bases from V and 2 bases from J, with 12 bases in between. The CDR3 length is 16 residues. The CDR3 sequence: CASSYSSGGHTDTQYF. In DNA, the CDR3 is TGTGCCAGCAGTTACTCTAGCGGAGGCCACACAGATACGCAGTATTTT.

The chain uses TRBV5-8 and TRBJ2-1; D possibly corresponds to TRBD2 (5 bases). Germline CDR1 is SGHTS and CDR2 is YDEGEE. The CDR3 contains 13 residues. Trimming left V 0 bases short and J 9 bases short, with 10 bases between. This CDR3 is CASSLVFAGEQFF. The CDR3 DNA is TGTGCCAGCAGCTTGGTGTTCGCGGGTGAGCAGTTCTTC.

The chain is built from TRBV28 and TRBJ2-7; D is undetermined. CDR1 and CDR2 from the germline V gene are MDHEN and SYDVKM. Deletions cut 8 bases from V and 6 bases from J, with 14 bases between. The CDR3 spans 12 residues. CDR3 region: CASLEEWGEQYF. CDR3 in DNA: TGTGCCAGCCTAGAAGAGTGGGGCGAGCAGTACTTC.

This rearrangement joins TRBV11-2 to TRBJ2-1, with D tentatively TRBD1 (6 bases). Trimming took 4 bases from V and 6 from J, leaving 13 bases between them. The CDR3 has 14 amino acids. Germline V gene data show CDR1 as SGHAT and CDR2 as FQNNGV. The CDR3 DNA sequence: TGTGCCAGCAGCTACGACAGGAGTCGCAATGAGCAGTTCTTC. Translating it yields CASSYDRSRNEQFF.

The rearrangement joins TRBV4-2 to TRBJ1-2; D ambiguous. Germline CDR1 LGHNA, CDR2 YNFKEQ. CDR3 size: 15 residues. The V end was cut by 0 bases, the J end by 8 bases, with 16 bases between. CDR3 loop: CASSQEDPPVGGYTF. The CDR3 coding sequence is TGTGCCAGCAGCCAAGAAGATCCCCCGGTGGGAGGCTACACCTTC.

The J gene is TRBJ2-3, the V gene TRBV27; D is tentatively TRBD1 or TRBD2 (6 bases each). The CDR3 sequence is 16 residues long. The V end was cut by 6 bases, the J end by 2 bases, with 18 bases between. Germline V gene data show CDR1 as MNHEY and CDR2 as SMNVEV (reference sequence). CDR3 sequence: CASSSNPGGPTDTQYF. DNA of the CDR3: TGTGCCAGCAGCTCAAACCCCGGGGGCCCCACAGATACGCAGTATTTT.

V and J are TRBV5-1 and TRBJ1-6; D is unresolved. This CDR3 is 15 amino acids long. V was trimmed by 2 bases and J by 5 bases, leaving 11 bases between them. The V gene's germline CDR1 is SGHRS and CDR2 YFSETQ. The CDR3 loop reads CASSFARTNNSPLHF. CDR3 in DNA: TGCGCCAGCAGCTTCGCCAGGACGAATAATTCACCCCTCCACTTT. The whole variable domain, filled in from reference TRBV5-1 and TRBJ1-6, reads KAGVTQTPRYLIKTRGQQVTLSCSPISGHRSVSWYQQTPGQGLQFLFEYFSETQRNKGNFPGRFSGRQFSNSRSEMNVSTLELGDSALYLCASSFARTNNSPLHFGNGTRLTVT.

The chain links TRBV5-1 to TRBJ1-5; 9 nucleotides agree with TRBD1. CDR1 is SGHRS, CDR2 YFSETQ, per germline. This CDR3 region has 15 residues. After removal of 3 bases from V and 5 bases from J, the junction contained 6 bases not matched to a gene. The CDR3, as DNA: TGCGCCAGCAGCTCCGGGACAGGGTGGGATCAGCCCCAGCATTTT. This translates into CASSSGTGWDQPQHF.

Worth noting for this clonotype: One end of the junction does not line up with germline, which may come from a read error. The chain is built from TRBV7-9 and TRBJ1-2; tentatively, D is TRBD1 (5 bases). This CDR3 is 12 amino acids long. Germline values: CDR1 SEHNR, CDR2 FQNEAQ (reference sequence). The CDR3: CASRVDEYGYTF. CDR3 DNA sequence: TGCGCCAGCAGGGTAGACGAATATGGCTACACCTTC. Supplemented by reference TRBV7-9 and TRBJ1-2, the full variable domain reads DTGVSQNPRHKITKRGQNVTFRCDPISEHNRLYWYRQTLGQGPEFLTYFQNEAQLEKSRLLSDRFSAERPKGSFSTLEIQRTEQGDSAMYLCASRVDEYGYTFGSGTRLTVV.

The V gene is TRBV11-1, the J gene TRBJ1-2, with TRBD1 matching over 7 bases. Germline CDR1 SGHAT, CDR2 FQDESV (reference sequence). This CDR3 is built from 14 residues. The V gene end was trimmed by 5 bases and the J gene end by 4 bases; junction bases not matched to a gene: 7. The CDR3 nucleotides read TGTGCCAGCAGCCAAGGGGGCGAGGGCTATGGCTACACCTTC. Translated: CASSQGGEGYGYTF.

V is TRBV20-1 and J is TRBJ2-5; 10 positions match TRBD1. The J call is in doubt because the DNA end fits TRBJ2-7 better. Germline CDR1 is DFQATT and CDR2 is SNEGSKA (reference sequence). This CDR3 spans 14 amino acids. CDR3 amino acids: CSAEPGTGDHEQYF. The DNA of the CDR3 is TGCAGTGCCGAGCCGGGGACAGGGGATCACGAGCAGTACTTC.

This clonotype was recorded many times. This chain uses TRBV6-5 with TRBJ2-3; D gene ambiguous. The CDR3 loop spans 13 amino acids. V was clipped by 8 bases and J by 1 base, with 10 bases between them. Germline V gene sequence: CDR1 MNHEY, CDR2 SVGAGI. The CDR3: CASEKGGTDTQYF. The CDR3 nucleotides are TGTGCCAGCGAAAAGGGCGGCACAGATACGCAGTATTTT.

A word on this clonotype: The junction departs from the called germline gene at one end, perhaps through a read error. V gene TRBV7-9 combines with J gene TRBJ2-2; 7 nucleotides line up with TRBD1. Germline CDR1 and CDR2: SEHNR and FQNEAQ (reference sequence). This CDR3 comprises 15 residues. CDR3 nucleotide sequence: TGTGCCAGCAGCTTCCAGGGGGTCAGGACCGGAGAGCTGTTTTTT. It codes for CASSFQGVRTGELFF.